This note documents a single T cell receptor beta chain sequence. What it binds is not known. Sequencing was performed with immunoSEQ multiplex PCR; in TCRdb, only in-frame clones are kept and a portion is missing. The repertoire holds some 60,000 clones, with 90% to 95% as singletons. After removal of 2 bases from V and 0 bases from J, the junction contained 2 bases not matched to a gene. In germline, CDR1 is LGHNA, CDR2 YNFKEQ. This CDR3 spans 16 amino acids. The data were taken from a study of OX40 agonist ivuxolimab in advanced cancers. Study results and caveats: A proportion of nonresponders additionally exhibited low normalized T-cell clonal expansion.

This chain connects TRBV4-2 to TRBJ1-1; 11 bases align to TRBD1. Sequencing was performed on CD4+ or CD8+ T cells sorted from blood, taken in a trial of the OX40 agonist ivuxolimab. This receptor was identified in an adult with an advanced solid tumor such as melanoma, head and neck, liver or kidney cancer. The CDR3 is CASSQPGQGVNTEAFF. The CDR3 DNA reads as TGTGCCAGCAGCCAACCGGGACAGGGGGTGAACACTGAAGCTTTCTTT.